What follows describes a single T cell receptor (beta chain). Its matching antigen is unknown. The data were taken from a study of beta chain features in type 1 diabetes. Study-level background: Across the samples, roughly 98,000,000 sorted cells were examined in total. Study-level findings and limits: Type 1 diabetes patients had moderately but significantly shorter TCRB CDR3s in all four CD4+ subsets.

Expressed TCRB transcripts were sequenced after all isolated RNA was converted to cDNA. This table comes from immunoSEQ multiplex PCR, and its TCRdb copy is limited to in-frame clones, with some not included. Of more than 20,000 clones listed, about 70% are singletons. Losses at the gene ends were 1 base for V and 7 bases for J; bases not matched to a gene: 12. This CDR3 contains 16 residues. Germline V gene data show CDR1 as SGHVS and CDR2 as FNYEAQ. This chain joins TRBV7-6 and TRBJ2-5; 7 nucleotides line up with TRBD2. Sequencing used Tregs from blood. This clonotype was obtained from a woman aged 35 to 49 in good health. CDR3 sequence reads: CASSLEATSSPGTQYF. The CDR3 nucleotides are TGTGCCAGCAGCTTAGAGGCGACTAGCTCGCCGGGGACCCAGTACTTC.